This T cell receptor beta chain is drawn from a study of shared clonotypes between healthy human individuals. This clone was detected only once. A deep-level run was used for the assay. The protocol was immunoSEQ multiplex PCR, while the TCRdb copy is restricted to in-frame clones and leaves out a portion. The sample lists some 1 million clones, 70% to 80% occurring once. The CDR3 sequence is 15 residues long. Trimming removed 5 bases from V and 0 bases from J, with 13 bases in between. Germline V lookup: CDR1 SEHNR, CDR2 FQNEAQ (reference sequence). The TCR originated in a young man in good health. Sequenced input: memory CD4+ T cells sorted from blood. Specified subset: CD45RA-negative fraction. This rearrangement joins TRBV7-9 to TRBJ2-5; the D gene is possibly TRBD1 (6 bases). CDR3 coding DNA: TGTGCCAGCAGCCACAGGGTAAAGTACCAAGAGACCCAGTACTTC. Translated, it gives CASSHRVKYQETQYF.